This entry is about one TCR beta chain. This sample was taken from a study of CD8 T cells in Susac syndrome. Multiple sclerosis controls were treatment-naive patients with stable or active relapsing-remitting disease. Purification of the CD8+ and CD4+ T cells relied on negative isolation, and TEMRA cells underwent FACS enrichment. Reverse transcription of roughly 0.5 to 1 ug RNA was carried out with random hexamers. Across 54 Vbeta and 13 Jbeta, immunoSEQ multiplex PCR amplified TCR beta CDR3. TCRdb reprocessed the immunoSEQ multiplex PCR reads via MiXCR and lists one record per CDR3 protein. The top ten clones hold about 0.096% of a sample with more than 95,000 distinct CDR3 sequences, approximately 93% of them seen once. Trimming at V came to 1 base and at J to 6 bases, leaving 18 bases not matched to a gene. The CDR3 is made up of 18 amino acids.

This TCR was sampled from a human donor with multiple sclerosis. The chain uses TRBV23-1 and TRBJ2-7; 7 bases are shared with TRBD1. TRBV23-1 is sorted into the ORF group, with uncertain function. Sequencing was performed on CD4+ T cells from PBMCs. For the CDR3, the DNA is TGCGCCAGCAGTCAATTTAATCGCCACCGGGACAGATGGGTCGAGCAGTACTTC. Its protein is CASSQFNRHRDRWVEQYF.